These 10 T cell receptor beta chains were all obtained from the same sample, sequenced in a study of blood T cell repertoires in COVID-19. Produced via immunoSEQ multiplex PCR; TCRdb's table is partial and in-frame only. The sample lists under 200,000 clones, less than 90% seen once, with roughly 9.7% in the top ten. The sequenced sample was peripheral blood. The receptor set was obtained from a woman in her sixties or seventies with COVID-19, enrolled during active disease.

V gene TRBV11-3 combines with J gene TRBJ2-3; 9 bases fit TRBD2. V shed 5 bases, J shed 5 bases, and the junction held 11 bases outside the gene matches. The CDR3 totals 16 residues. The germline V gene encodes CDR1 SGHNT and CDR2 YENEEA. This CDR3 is CASSRRLAGRQDTQYF. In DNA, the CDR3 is TGTGCCAGCAGCCGTCGGCTAGCGGGAAGGCAAGATACGCAGTATTTT.

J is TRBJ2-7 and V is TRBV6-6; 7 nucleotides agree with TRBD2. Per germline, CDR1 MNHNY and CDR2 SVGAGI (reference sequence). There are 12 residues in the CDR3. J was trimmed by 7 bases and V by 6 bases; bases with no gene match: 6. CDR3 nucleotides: TGTGCCAGCAGGTTCGAAGCGGGAGAGCAGTACTTC. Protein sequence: CASRFEAGEQYF.

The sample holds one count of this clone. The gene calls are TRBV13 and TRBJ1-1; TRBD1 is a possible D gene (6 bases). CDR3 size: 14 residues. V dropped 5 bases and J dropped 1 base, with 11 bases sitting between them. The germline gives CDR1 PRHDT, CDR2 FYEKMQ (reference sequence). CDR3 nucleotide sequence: TGTGCCAGCAGCCTCGGACAGAAGAACACTGAAGCTTTCTTT. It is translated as CASSLGQKNTEAFF.

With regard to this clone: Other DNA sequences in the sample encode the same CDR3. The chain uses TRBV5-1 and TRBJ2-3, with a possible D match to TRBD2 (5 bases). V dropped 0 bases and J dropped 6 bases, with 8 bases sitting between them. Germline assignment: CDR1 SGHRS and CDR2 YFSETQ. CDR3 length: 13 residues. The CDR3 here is CASSLGTGDTQYF. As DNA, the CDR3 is TGCGCCAGCAGCTTGGGGACGGGGGATACGCAGTATTTT.

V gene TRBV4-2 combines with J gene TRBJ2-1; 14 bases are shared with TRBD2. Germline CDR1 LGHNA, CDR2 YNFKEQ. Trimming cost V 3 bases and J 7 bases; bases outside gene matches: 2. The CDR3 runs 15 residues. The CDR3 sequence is CASSQGLAGANEQFF. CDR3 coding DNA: TGTGCCAGCAGCCAGGGACTAGCGGGAGCAAATGAGCAGTTCTTC.

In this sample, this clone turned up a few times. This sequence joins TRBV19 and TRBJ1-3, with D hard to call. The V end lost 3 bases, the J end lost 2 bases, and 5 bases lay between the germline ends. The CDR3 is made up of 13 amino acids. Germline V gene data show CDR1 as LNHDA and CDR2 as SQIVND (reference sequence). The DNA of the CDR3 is TGTGCCAGTAGTATTTCGGCTGGAAACACCATATATTTT. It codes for CASSISAGNTIYF. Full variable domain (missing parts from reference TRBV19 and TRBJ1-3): DGGITQSPKYLFRKEGQNVTLSCEQNLNHDAMYWYRQDPGQGLRLIYYSQIVNDFQKGDIAEGYSVSREKKESFPLTVTSAQKNPTAFYLCASSISAGNTIYFGEGSWLTVV.

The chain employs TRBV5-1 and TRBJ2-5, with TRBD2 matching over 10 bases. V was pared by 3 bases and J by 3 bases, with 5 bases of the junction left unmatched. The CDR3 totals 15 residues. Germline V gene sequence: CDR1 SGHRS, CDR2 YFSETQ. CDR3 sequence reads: CASSSGLAVKETQYF. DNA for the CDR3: TGCGCCAGCAGCTCTGGACTAGCGGTGAAAGAGACCCAGTACTTC.

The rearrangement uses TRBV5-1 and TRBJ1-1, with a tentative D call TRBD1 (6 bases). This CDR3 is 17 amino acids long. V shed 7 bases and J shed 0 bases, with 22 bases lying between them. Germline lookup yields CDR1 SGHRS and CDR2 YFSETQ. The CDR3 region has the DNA TGCGCCAGCTTCTCTGGGGGGGCCGCAGACCTGAACACTGAAGCTTTCTTT. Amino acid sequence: CASFSGGAADLNTEAFF.

CDR3 nucleotides: TGTGCCAGCAGCCTCCATCCGGGACAGAAGTATGAAGCTTTCTTT. The encoded protein is CASSLHPGQKYEAFF. The rearrangement uses TRBV7-6 and TRBJ1-1; TRBD1 matches at 7 bases. This CDR3 contains 15 residues. V shed 5 bases, J shed 7 bases, and the junction held 13 bases outside the gene matches. Germline CDR1 reads SGHVS; CDR2 reads FNYEAQ.

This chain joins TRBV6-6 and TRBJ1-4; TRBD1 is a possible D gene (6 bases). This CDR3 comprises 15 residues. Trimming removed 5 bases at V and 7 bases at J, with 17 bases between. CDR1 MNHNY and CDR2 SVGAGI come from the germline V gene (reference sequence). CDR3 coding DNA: TGTGCCAGCAGTGACGGACAGACGAAGGGTGAAAAACTGTTTTTT. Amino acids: CASSDGQTKGEKLFF.